Reported below is one T cell receptor (beta chain). This sample was taken from a study of T cell changes during pregnancy in multiple sclerosis. Assay: immunoSEQ multiplex PCR; the TCRdb copy retains only in-frame clones and omits some. The sample lists tens of thousands of clones, about 85% occurring once. CDR1 and CDR2 (germline): ENHRY, SYGVKD. The CDR3 runs to 14 residues. Trimming cost V 6 bases and J 0 bases, with 12 bases left between them. The V and J genes are TRBV10-3 and TRBJ2-7; possibly TRBD2 for D (5 bases). This specimen consisted of peripheral blood, obtained before pregnancy. The sequence was collected from a female donor with multiple sclerosis, enrolled in a pregnancy study. In DNA, the CDR3 is TGTGCCATCAGCCGGGATCCCAGCTCCTACGAGCAGTACTTC. Amino acid sequence: CAISRDPSSYEQYF.